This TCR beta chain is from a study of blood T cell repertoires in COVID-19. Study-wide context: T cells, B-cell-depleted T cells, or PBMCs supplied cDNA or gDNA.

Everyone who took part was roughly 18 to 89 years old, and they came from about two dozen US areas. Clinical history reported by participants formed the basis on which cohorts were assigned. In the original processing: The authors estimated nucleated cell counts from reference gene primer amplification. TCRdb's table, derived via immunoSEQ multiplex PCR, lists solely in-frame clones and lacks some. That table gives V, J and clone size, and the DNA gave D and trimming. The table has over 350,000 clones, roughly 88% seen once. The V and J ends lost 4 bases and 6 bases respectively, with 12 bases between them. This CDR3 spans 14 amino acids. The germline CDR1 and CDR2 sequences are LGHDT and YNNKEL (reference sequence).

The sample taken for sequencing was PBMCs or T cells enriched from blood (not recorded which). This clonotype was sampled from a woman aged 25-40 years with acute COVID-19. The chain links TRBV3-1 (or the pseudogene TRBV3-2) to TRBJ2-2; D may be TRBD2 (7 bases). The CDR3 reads CASSRGGRPGELFF. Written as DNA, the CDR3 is TGTGCCAGCAGCCGGGGGGGCCGTCCCGGGGAGCTGTTTTTT.